This paragraph reports one T cell receptor (beta chain). The antigen remains undetermined. The sample contains more than one DNA sequence encoding this CDR3. Produced via immunoSEQ multiplex PCR; TCRdb's table is partial and in-frame only. The sample consists of roughly 60,000 clones, approximately 76% of them appearing once. With 4 bases removed from V and 3 bases from J, the gap between germline ends came to 19 bases. The CDR3 is 16 amino acids. Germline CDR1 and CDR2: SGHDT and YYEEEE. This specimen comes from a study of radiotherapy plus CTLA-4 blockade in lung cancer. Study overall: The study recorded objective responses in around a sixth of patients and disease control in roughly 34%. Study-level results: Blood saw expansion of tumor-derived TCR clones after radiotherapy plus ipilimumab.

The chain recombines TRBV5-6 with TRBJ1-1, with TRBD1 as a possible D gene (6 bases). The TCR sequence derives from a human donor with non-small cell lung cancer who had a complete response to radiotherapy plus ipilimumab. The input for sequencing was peripheral blood, taken from a patient treated with radiotherapy plus ipilimumab. CDR3 nucleotides: TGTGCCAGCAGCGAGAGATGGGGGCGGCTCGACACTGAAGCTTTCTTT. Amino acids: CASSERWGRLDTEAFF.